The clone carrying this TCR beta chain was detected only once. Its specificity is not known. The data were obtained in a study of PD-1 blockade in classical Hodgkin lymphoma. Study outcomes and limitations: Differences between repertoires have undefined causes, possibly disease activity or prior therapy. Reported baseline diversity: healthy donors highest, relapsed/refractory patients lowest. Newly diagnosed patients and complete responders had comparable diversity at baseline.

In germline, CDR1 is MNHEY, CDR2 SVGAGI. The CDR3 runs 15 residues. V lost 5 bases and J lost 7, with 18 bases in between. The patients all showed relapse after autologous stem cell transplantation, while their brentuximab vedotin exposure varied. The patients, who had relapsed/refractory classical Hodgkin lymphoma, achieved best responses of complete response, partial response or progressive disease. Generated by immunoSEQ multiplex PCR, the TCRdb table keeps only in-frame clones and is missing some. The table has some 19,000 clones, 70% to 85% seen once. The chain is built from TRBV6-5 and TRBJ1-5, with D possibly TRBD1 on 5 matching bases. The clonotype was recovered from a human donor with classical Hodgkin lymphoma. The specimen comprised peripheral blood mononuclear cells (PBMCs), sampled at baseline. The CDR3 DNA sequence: TGTGCCAGCAGTCCCGAGGGGAGTTTGAGACAGCCCCAGCATTTT. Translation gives CASSPEGSLRQPQHF.